Many counts were recorded for the clone carrying this T cell receptor (beta chain). In the library, individual cDNA molecules carried attached unique molecular identifiers. MiXCR, run by TCRdb on the 5' RACE reads, gives a single entry per CDR3 protein. The sample lists 35,000 to 45,000 distinct CDR3 sequences; 5% to 6% were seen once. These data are taken from a study of early T cells in non-severe SARS-CoV-2 infection. CDR3 size: 15 residues. Looked up from germline, CDR1 is MDHEN and CDR2 is SYDVKM. V gave up 4 bases and J gave up 6 bases; unmatched junction bases: 9. The rearrangement links TRBV28 to TRBJ1-1, with 9 bases identical to TRBD1. The TCR comes from an adult who was a healthcare worker with PCR-confirmed SARS-CoV-2 infection or an uninfected control (not recorded which). Sequencing used whole blood, obtained at baseline. CDR3 protein: CASSSKDRGTPEAFF. The CDR3 nucleotides are TGTGCCAGCAGTTCCAAGGACAGGGGAACACCTGAAGCTTTCTTT.